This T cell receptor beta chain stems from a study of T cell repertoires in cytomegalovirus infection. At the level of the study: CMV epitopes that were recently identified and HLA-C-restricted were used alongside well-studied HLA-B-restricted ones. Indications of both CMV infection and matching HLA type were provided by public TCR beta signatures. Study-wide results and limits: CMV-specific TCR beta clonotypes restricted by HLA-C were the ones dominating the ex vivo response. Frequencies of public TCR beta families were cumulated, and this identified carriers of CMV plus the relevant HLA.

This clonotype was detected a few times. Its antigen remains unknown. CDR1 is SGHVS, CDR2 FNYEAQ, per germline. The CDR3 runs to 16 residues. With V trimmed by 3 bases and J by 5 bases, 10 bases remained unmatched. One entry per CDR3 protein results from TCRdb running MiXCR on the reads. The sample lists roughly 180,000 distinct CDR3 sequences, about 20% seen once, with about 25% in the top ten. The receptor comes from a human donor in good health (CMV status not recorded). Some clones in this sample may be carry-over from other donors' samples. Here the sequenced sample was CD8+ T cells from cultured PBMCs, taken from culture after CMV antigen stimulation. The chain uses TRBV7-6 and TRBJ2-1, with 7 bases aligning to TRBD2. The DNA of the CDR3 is TGTGCCAGCAGCTTCCTCCTGGGACTACCCAACAATGAGCAGTTCTTC. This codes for CASSFLLGLPNNEQFF.